Listed here is a single T cell receptor (beta chain). Its antigen is not known. Repertoires were generated with immunoSEQ multiplex PCR, while TCRdb's copy carries only in-frame clones and drops some. The sample has under 6,500 clones; approximately 80% are singletons. Repeated repertoire sampling spanned the course of chemoradiotherapy. The data originate from a study of chemoradiotherapy in HPV16-positive cancers. Study observations and caveats: Functional assays defining HPV-specific T cells used only a couple of HPV16-positive patients. Better recurrence-free survival went with HPV-responsive T-cell expansion in HPV16-positive patients. Non-HPV-specific T cells did not expand in tumors during treatment, whereas candidate HPV-specific clones and E7-related motifs did.

This receptor was taken from a human donor with HPV-associated anogenital cancer. Here the sequenced sample was tumor tissue, taken from a patient who underwent chemoradiotherapy.

CDR3 sequence (DNA): TGTGCCAGCAGCGCCCGACAGGATTTGGAGACCCAGTACTTC. Translation: CASSARQDLETQYF. The gene calls are TRBV9 and TRBJ2-5; TRBD1 might be the D (6 bases). The CDR3 loop spans 14 amino acids. Trimming pared 3 bases from V and 5 bases from J, leaving 14 bases between. The germline V gene has CDR1 SGDLS and CDR2 YYNGEE. The full variable domain, in which reference TRBV9 and TRBJ2-5 provide the parts outside the CDR3, is DSGVTQTPKHLITATGQRVTLRCSPRSGDLSVYWYQQSLDQGLQFLIQYYNGEERAKGNILERFSAQQFPDLHSELNLSSLELGDSALYFCASSARQDLETQYFGPGTRLLVL.